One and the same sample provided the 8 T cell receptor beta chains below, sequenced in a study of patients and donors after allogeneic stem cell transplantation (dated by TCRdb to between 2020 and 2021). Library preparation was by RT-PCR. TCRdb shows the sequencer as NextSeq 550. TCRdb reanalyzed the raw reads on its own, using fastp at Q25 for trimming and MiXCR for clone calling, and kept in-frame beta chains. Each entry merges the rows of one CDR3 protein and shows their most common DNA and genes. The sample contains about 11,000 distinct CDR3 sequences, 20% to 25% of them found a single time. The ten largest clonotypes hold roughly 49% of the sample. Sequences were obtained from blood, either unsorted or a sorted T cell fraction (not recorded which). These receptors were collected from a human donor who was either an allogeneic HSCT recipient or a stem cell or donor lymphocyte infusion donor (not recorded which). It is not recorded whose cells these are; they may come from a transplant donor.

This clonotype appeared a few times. The CDR3 region is CASSLVFGEGAYEQYF. The CDR3 region has the DNA TGTGCCAGCAGTTTAGTCTTCGGGGAGGGGGCGTACGAGCAGTACTTC. The chain recombines TRBV12-3 or TRBV12-4 with TRBJ2-7; D may be TRBD1 or TRBD2 (7 bases each). CDR3 length: 16 amino acids. V was cut by 1 base and J by 4 bases, with 17 bases left in between.

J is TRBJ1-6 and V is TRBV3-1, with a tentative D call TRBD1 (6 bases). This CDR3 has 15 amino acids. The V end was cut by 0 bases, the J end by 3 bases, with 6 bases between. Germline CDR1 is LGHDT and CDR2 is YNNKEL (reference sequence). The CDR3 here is CASSQDRGYNSPLHF. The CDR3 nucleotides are TGTGCCAGCAGCCAAGACAGGGGCTATAATTCACCCCTCCACTTT.

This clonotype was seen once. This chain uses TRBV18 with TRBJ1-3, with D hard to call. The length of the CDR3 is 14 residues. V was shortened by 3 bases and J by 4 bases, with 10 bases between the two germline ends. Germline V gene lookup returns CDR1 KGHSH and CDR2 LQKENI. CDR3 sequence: CASSPVGLGNTIYF. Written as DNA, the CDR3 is TGTGCCAGCTCACCGGTGGGCTTGGGAAACACCATATATTTT.

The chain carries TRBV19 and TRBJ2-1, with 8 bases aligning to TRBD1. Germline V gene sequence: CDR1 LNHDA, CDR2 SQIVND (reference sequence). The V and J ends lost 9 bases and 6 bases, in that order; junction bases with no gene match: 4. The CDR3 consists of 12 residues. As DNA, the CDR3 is TGTGCCAGCTCCGACAGGGGCAATGAGCAGTTCTTC. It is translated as CASSDRGNEQFF. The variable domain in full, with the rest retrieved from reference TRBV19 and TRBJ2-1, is DGGITQSPKYLFRKEGQNVTLSCEQNLNHDAMYWYRQDPGQGLRLIYYSQIVNDFQKGDIAEGYSVSREKKESFPLTVTSAQKNPTAFYLCASSDRGNEQFFGPGTRLTVL.

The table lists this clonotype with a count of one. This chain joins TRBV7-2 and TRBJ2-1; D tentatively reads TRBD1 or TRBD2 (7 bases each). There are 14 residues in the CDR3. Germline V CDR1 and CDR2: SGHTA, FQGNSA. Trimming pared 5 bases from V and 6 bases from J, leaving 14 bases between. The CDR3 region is CASSAQGGRNEQFF. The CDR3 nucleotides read TGTGCCAGCAGCGCCCAGGGGGGGCGCAATGAGCAGTTCTTC.

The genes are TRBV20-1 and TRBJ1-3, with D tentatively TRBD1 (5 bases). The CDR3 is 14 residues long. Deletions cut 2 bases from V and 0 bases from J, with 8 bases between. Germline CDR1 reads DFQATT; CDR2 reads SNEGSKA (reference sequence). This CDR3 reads CSARPGNSGNTIYF. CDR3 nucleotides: TGCAGTGCTAGACCAGGGAACTCTGGAAACACCATATATTTT.

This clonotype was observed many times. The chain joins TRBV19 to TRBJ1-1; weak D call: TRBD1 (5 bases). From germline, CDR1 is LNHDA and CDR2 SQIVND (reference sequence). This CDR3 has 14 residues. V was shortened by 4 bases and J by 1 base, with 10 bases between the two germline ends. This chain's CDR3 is CASSSRAENTEAFF. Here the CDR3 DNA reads TGTGCCAGTAGTAGCAGGGCCGAGAACACTGAAGCTTTCTTT.

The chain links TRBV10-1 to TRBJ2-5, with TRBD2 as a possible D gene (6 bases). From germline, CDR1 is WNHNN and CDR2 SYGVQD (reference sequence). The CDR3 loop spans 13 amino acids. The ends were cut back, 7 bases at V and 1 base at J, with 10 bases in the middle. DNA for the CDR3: TGCGCCAGCACCAGGGACTCCCAAGAGACCCAGTACTTC. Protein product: CASTRDSQETQYF.